This is a list of T cell receptor beta chains from one sample in a study of blood T cell repertoires in COVID-19. The data were produced by immunoSEQ multiplex PCR, yet TCRdb's version contains in-frame clones alone and is incomplete. The sample consists of 300,000 to 400,000 clones, more than 75% of them appearing once. What was sequenced was peripheral blood. Source of these receptors: a woman aged 45 to 65 with COVID-19, enrolled during active disease. The CDR3 runs from the conserved cysteine through the conserved F or W. A D gene is named only where the DNA matches it firmly. Size is omitted from some rows. Given values are once, few, many or a class for expanded clones.

len,j_gene,abundance,v_gene,d_gene,CDR3aa,CDR3nt
14,TRBJ1-1,.,TRBV19,TRBD1,CASSMGTGKTEAFF,TGTGCCAGTAGTATGGGGACAGGGAAAACTGAAGCTTTCTTT
16,TRBJ2-1,.,TRBV5-1,TRBD2,CASRQSGGFLDNEQFF,TGCGCCAGCAGACAGAGCGGGGGGTTTTTAGACAATGAGCAGTTCTTC
13,TRBJ2-3,.,TRBV28,.,CANKEGGTDTQYF,TGTGCCAATAAGGAGGGTGGCACAGATACGCAGTATTTT
14,TRBJ2-7,.,TRBV19,TRBD1,CASSAQQGGNEQYF,TGTGCCAGTAGTGCCCAACAGGGGGGCAACGAGCAGTACTTC
15,TRBJ1-1,.,TRBV11-3,TRBD1,CASSAVDRGNTEAFF,TGTGCCAGCAGCGCCGTGGACAGGGGAAACACTGAAGCTTTCTTT
15,TRBJ2-1,few,TRBV27,TRBD2,CASSPGTSGRNEQFF,TGTGCCAGCAGTCCGGGGACTAGCGGGAGGAATGAGCAGTTCTTC
15,TRBJ1-6,.,TRBV2,TRBD1,CASSVQGATNSPLHF,TGTGCCAGCAGCGTACAGGGGGCTACGAATTCACCCCTCCACTTT
15,TRBJ1-2,.,TRBV2,TRBD1,CAGHPRDSPFYDYTF,TGTGCCGGGCACCCTAGGGACAGTCCCTTCTATGACTACACCTTC
15,TRBJ1-1,.,TRBV15,TRBD1,CATSREGQGLAEAFF,TGTGCCACCAGCAGAGAGGGACAGGGACTCGCTGAAGCTTTCTTT
16,TRBJ2-7,.,TRBV11-3,TRBD2,CASSLTRLALPYEQYF,TGTGCCAGCAGCTTAACCCGACTAGCGTTACCCTACGAGCAGTACTTC
13,TRBJ2-7,.,TRBV6-6,.,CASSPDGGYEQYF,TGTGCCAGCAGCCCCGACGGGGGCTACGAGCAGTACTTC
16,TRBJ2-1,.,TRBV19,TRBD2,CASSSSGVGIYNEQFF,TGTGCCAGTAGTTCTAGCGGGGTGGGGATTTACAATGAGCAGTTCTTC
13,TRBJ1-1,few,TRBV5-4,.,CASSLTENTEAFF,TGTGCCAGCAGCTTGACAGAGAACACTGAAGCTTTCTTT
15,TRBJ2-2,.,TRBV7-7,TRBD2,CASSPQGLATGELFF,TGTGCTAGCAGCCCCCAAGGACTAGCAACCGGGGAGCTGTTTTTT
16,TRBJ2-1,.,TRBV14,TRBD2,CASSQGAGYSYNEQFF,TGTGCCAGCAGCCAAGGAGCGGGGTACTCCTACAATGAGCAGTTCTTC
18,TRBJ1-1,.,TRBV15,TRBD1,CATSRDRGTGGRNTEAFF,TGTGCCACCAGCAGAGATCGGGGGACAGGGGGCAGGAACACTGAAGCTTTCTTT
16,TRBJ2-2,.,TRBV6-1,TRBD2,CASSVWTSENTGELFF,TGTGCCAGCAGTGTATGGACTAGCGAAAACACCGGGGAGCTGTTTTTT
15,TRBJ2-3,few,TRBV10-1,TRBD2,CASRPGLASTDTQYF,TGCGCCAGCAGGCCGGGACTAGCGAGCACAGATACGCAGTATTTT
13,TRBJ1-1,.,TRBV21-1,.,CASSKRQGQVAFF,TGTGCCAGCAGCAAAAGACAGGGGCAGGTAGCTTTCTTT
15,TRBJ1-2,few,TRBV4-3,TRBD1,CASSQLDRGPYGYTF,TGCGCCAGCAGCCAACTAGACAGGGGTCCCTATGGCTACACCTTC
12,TRBJ2-7,.,TRBV6-2/TRBV6-3,.,CASSTYSQEGSF,TGTGCCAGCAGCACCTACTCACAGGAGGGCTCTTTC
16,TRBJ2-1,.,TRBV11-1,.,CASSNRQAPGYNEQFF,TGTGCCAGCAGCAATAGACAGGCCCCCGGGTACAATGAGCAGTTCTTC
16,TRBJ1-5,.,TRBV19,TRBD1,CASLSAVTGVFQPQHF,TGTGCCTCCCTCAGCGCCGTGACAGGGGTCTTTCAGCCCCAGCATTTT
18,TRBJ2-3,.,TRBV12-5,TRBD2,CASGFWPLSSGRSDTQYF,TGTGCTAGTGGTTTCTGGCCCCTTAGTAGCGGGAGGTCAGATACGCAGTATTTT
14,TRBJ2-1,once,TRBV19,.,CASSHGGLLNEQFF,TGTGCCAGTAGCCACGGCGGTTTATTAAATGAGCAGTTCTTC
13,TRBJ1-1,.,TRBV19,.,CASLDKGRTEAFF,TGTGCATCACTCGACAAGGGGAGGACTGAAGCTTTCTTT
15,TRBJ2-5,.,TRBV7-2,TRBD2,CASSLRTSGQETQYF,TGTGCCAGCAGCTTACGGACTAGCGGACAAGAGACCCAGTACTTC